This is a list of T cell receptor beta chains from one sample in a study of early T cells in non-severe SARS-CoV-2 infection. TCRdb re-derived calls from the 5' RACE reads in MiXCR, one entry per CDR3 protein. The data show about 67,000 distinct CDR3 sequences, 11% seen once. Sequenced: whole blood. The receptors were gathered from an adult who was a healthcare worker with PCR-confirmed SARS-CoV-2 infection or an uninfected control (not recorded which). Each CDR3 is given with its conserved first and last residue. Fields, in order: clone size, V gene, CDR3 length, D gene, J gene, CDR3 protein, CDR3 DNA. The D gene is left open where the match is weak. Not all rows give a size; the values are once, few, many and, for expanded clones, a class.

-,TRBV29-1,12,TRBD1,TRBJ2-7,CSVTGTGDEQYF,TGCAGCGTTACAGGGACAGGGGACGAGCAGTACTTC
medium-sized,TRBV30,15,-,TRBJ2-2,CAWSVRQSDTGELFF,TGTGCCTGGAGTGTGAGGCAGTCGGACACCGGGGAGCTGTTTTTT
many,TRBV2,15,-,TRBJ2-3,CASTPGTASTDTQYF,TGTGCCAGCACGCCGGGGACGGCAAGCACAGATACGCAGTATTTT
many,TRBV18,13,-,TRBJ2-3,CASSPPVTDTQYF,TGTGCCAGCTCACCACCCGTCACAGATACGCAGTATTTT
few,TRBV10-2,13,TRBD2,TRBJ2-3,CASTSGVPDTQYF,TGCGCCAGCACAAGCGGGGTTCCAGATACGCAGTATTTT
-,TRBV11-2,15,TRBD1,TRBJ2-1,CASSLEPGQGESKFF,TGTGCCAGCAGCTTAGAGCCGGGACAGGGGGAGAGCAAGTTCTTC
few,TRBV6-1,13,-,TRBJ2-2,CASTAISTGELFF,TGTGCCAGCACGGCCATCTCCACCGGGGAGCTGTTTTTT
many,TRBV5-1,12,-,TRBJ1-1,CASSGMNTEAFF,TGCGCCAGCAGCGGCATGAACACTGAAGCTTTCTTT
-,TRBV20-1,14,-,TRBJ1-6,CSARGQTNNSPLHF,TGCAGTGCTAGAGGGCAGACCAATAATTCACCCCTCCACTTT
many,TRBV12-3/TRBV12-4,15,-,TRBJ2-1,CASSFFQGSYNEQFF,TGTGCCAGCAGTTTTTTTCAGGGGTCCTACAATGAGCAGTTCTTC
many,TRBV2,13,-,TRBJ2-7,CASISGPPREQYF,TGTGCCAGTATTTCCGGGCCCCCTCGAGAGCAGTACTTC
many,TRBV4-1,14,-,TRBJ2-7,CASSQESRAYEQYF,TGCGCCAGCAGCCAAGAATCCCGAGCCTACGAGCAGTACTTC
many,TRBV5-1,16,TRBD2,TRBJ2-5,CASSPGGTLLGETQYF,TGCGCCAGCAGCCCGGGAGGGACGTTGCTGGGGGAGACCCAGTACTTC
many,TRBV5-1,13,-,TRBJ1-1,CASSLAGVTEAFF,TGCGCCAGCAGCTTGGCAGGGGTCACTGAAGCTTTCTTT
many,TRBV7-8,14,-,TRBJ1-6,CATALGGKNSPLHF,TGTGCCACCGCGCTTGGGGGGAAAAATTCACCCCTCCACTTT
-,TRBV5-1,14,-,TRBJ2-3,CASSFGEREDTQYF,TGCGCCAGCAGCTTTGGGGAGAGGGAAGATACGCAGTATTTT
many,TRBV11-2,17,TRBD2,TRBJ2-5,CASSPWTSGYAQETQYF,TGTGCCAGCAGCCCGTGGACTAGCGGGTATGCCCAAGAGACCCAGTACTTC
-,TRBV7-8,14,-,TRBJ2-1,CASSLVSAYNEQFF,TGTGCCAGCAGCTTAGTGTCAGCCTACAATGAGCAGTTCTTC
many,TRBV7-7,13,TRBD2,TRBJ2-2,CASSLGRAGELFF,TGTGCTAGCAGCTTAGGGAGGGCCGGGGAGCTGTTTTTT
many,TRBV9,13,-,TRBJ1-1,CASSIGANTEAFF,TGTGCCAGCAGCATTGGGGCGAACACTGAAGCTTTCTTT
many,TRBV29-1,13,-,TRBJ2-1,CSVEEVRWGEQFF,TGCAGCGTTGAAGAGGTTCGGTGGGGGGAGCAGTTCTTC
-,TRBV20-1,14,-,TRBJ1-5,CSARESTGAPRQHF,TGCAGTGCTAGAGAGTCAACTGGAGCCCCCCGGCAGCATTTT
-,TRBV11-2,17,TRBD2,TRBJ2-1,CASSLRPAGDLANEQFF,TGTGCCAGCAGCTTAAGGCCCGCGGGAGACCTAGCGAATGAGCAGTTCTTC
many,TRBV13,15,TRBD1,TRBJ2-7,CASSQGTGHSYEQYF,TGTGCCAGCAGCCAAGGGACAGGTCACTCCTACGAGCAGTACTTC
-,TRBV27,14,-,TRBJ1-4,CASTSRAAHEKLFF,TGTGCCAGCACCTCCCGGGCGGCCCATGAAAAACTGTTTTTT
many,TRBV28,15,-,TRBJ2-2,CASSSEGSGAGELFF,TGTGCCAGCAGCTCAGAGGGATCAGGGGCCGGGGAGCTGTTTTTT
few,TRBV29-1,14,TRBD2,TRBJ2-1,CSYQSGGAYNEQFF,TGCAGCTATCAAAGCGGGGGGGCTTACAATGAGCAGTTCTTC
many,TRBV11-2,11,-,TRBJ2-7,CASGFSYEQYF,TGTGCCAGCGGGTTCTCCTACGAGCAGTACTTC
few,TRBV3-1,13,-,TRBJ1-1,CASSQDLDTEAFF,TGTGCCAGCAGCCAAGACTTGGACACTGAAGCTTTCTTT
few,TRBV6-5,16,TRBD1,TRBJ2-7,CASSSTSGTGVYEQYF,TGTGCCAGCAGCTCAACCTCCGGGACAGGGGTCTACGAGCAGTACTTC
many,TRBV11-2,16,-,TRBJ2-2,CASSFSGTLNTGELFF,TGTGCCAGCAGCTTCTCCGGGACCCTTAACACCGGGGAGCTGTTTTTT
few,TRBV3-1,15,-,TRBJ2-1,CASSQDMKQGGEQFF,TGTGCCAGCAGCCAAGATATGAAACAGGGCGGTGAGCAGTTCTTC
many,TRBV7-9,12,-,TRBJ1-1,CASSWGAAEAFF,TGTGCCAGCAGCTGGGGGGCCGCCGAAGCTTTCTTT
-,TRBV5-1,14,-,TRBJ2-7,CASSPGDWVAEQYF,TGCGCCAGCAGCCCGGGGGACTGGGTAGCCGAGCAGTACTTC
-,TRBV30,17,-,TRBJ1-6,CAWSVRLAGAYNSPLHF,TGTGCCTGGAGTGTAAGACTCGCGGGAGCCTATAATTCACCCCTCCACTTT
-,TRBV7-9,13,-,TRBJ2-7,CASRSYGVYEQYF,TGTGCCAGCAGATCTTACGGGGTCTACGAGCAGTACTTC
once,TRBV5-1,15,TRBD2,TRBJ2-3,CASCLADTGTDTQYF,TGCGCCAGCTGCCTAGCGGACACGGGCACAGATACGCAGTATTTT
few,TRBV29-1,10,-,TRBJ2-7,CSAVGGEQYF,TGCAGCGCCGTGGGGGGTGAGCAGTACTTC
-,TRBV29-1,15,TRBD2,TRBJ2-3,CSALRLAGGLDTQYF,TGCAGCGCATTAAGACTAGCGGGAGGCCTAGATACGCAGTATTTT
-,TRBV5-5,16,-,TRBJ2-5,CASSFISGPREETQYF,TGTGCCAGCAGCTTTATTTCGGGCCCTCGGGAAGAGACCCAGTACTTC
few,TRBV9,16,TRBD2,TRBJ2-7,CASSVDLTSGGYEQYF,TGTGCCAGCAGCGTAGATTTGACAAGCGGGGGTTACGAGCAGTACTTC
many,TRBV4-1,15,-,TRBJ2-3,CASSQRPGTTDTQYF,TGCGCCAGCAGCCAACGCCCAGGAACCACAGATACGCAGTATTTT
many,TRBV28,13,TRBD1,TRBJ2-1,CASSEDRDNEQFF,TGTGCCAGCAGTGAGGACAGGGACAATGAGCAGTTCTTC
few,TRBV12-3/TRBV12-4,15,-,TRBJ2-6,CASSLAGDGANVLTF,TGTGCCAGCAGTTTAGCGGGGGACGGGGCCAACGTCCTGACTTTC
few,TRBV20-1,13,TRBD1,TRBJ2-7,CSAAWDSELEQYF,TGCAGTGCTGCCTGGGACAGTGAGCTCGAGCAGTACTTC